This T cell receptor (beta chain) comes out of a study of blood T cell repertoires in COVID-19. As for the study in general: Acute and convalescent COVID-19 samples came from the United States, Italy and Spain. T cells, B-cell-depleted T cells, or PBMCs supplied cDNA or gDNA.

As processed by the authors: Estimates of nucleated cell counts were drawn from the amplification of reference gene primers. The protocol was immunoSEQ multiplex PCR, while the TCRdb copy is restricted to in-frame clones and leaves out a portion. That table supplies the V and J calls and clone size; D and trimming were determined from the DNA. The profile shows about 21,000 clones, 65% to 85% of them singletons. The ends lost 3 bases at V and 7 bases at J; junction bases unmatched: 8. CDR1 and CDR2 (germline): SGHTA, FQGNSA. CDR3 size: 14 residues. This chain joins TRBV7-2 and TRBJ2-7, with 8 bases lining up with TRBD1. The specimen was peripheral blood. This TCR came from a man older than 75 with active or convalescent COVID-19. Written as DNA, the CDR3 is TGTGCCAGCAGCTTCGACAGGGGATATAGAGAGCAGTACTTC. This codes for CASSFDRGYREQYF.